The next 5 T cell receptor beta chains were all read from a single sample in a study of Ad26.COV2.S vaccination and SARS-CoV-2 variants. Treatment of the sample: roughly 20 received Ad26.COV2.S at low or high dose, single or two shots; 5 received placebo; per-sample allocation not given. Sampling took place 63 days after the first vaccine or placebo injection. TCRdb's copy holds only in-frame clones and misses some; the assay was immunoSEQ multiplex PCR. The table shows 440,000 or so clones, with around 91% occurring only once. Sequenced here: peripheral blood, sampled in a trial of Ad26.COV2.S vaccine versus placebo. The receptors here all came from a person between 18 and 59 years old who received the Ad26.COV2.S COVID-19 vaccine or a placebo.

The V gene is TRBV6-2 or TRBV6-3, the J gene TRBJ2-1; 8 bases are a match to TRBD2. The germline V gene has CDR1 MNHEY and CDR2 SVGEGT. V gave up 2 bases and J gave up 8 bases; unmatched junction bases: 8. The length of the CDR3 is 15 residues. The CDR3 region has the DNA TGTGCCAGCAGTTACGAGGCAGCGGGAGTTTATGAGCAGTTCTTC. Residues: CASSYEAAGVYEQFF.

The chain recombines TRBV9 with TRBJ2-1, with 7 nucleotides matching TRBD2. This CDR3 is 15 amino acids long. Trimming at V came to 6 bases and at J to 3 bases, leaving 9 bases not matched to a gene. Germline CDR1 and CDR2: SGDLS and YYNGEE. CDR3 residues: CASTPTSVDYNEQFF. The CDR3 DNA reads TGTGCCAGCACCCCCACTAGCGTTGACTACAATGAGCAGTTCTTC.

The rearrangement joins TRBV7-9 to TRBJ1-5, with D unclear. CDR3 length: 14 residues. Trimming shortened V by 5 bases and J by 4 bases, and 12 bases separated the two germline ends. CDR1 and CDR2 from the germline V gene are SEHNR and FQNEAQ (reference sequence). CDR3 in DNA: TGTGCCAGCAGCCCTCCAGGCTCGAATCAGCCCCAGCATTTT. Translation: CASSPPGSNQPQHF.

The chain carries TRBV20-1 and TRBJ1-1; D remains ambiguous. This CDR3 has 10 amino acids. CDR1 is DFQATT and CDR2 is SNEGSKA in the germline V gene (reference sequence). Trimming stripped 1 base from V and 7 bases from J, with 4 bases between. The chain's CDR3 is CSARVFEAFF. The CDR3 region has the DNA TGCAGTGCTAGAGTCTTTGAAGCTTTCTTT.

This clone was seen a single time. CDR3 DNA: TGTGCCAGTAGTCAGGGTGTAATGAGCAATCAGCCCCAGCATTTT. Its protein product is CASSQGVMSNQPQHF. The chain has TRBV19 and TRBJ1-5, with TRBD1 as a possible D gene (5 bases). The CDR3 spans 15 residues. CDR1 LNHDA and CDR2 SQIVND come from the germline V gene (reference sequence). V lost 5 bases, J lost 1 base, and 12 bases lay in between.